The text below deals with one TCR beta chain. Original handling: Amplification from reference gene primers served as the basis for estimated nucleated cell counts. Sequenced by immunoSEQ multiplex PCR; TCRdb stores in-frame clones only, minus some. The V and J calls and clone size come from that table; D and trimming were worked out from the DNA. There are approximately 240,000 clones in the sample; roughly 84% occur only once, and 3% lies in the top ten. The data were taken from a study of blood T cell repertoires in COVID-19. For the study at large: Acute and convalescent COVID-19 specimens originated in the United States, Italy and Spain. PBMCs, B-cell-depleted T cells, or T cells were the source of the cDNA or gDNA that made up the material.

Germline values: CDR1 MDHEN, CDR2 SYDVKM. Trimming removed 1 base from V and 6 bases from J, with 16 bases in between. CDR3 length: 16 amino acids. The chain has TRBV28 and TRBJ1-5; D is ambiguous. This clonotype was sampled from a woman aged 30 to 39 who had recovered from COVID-19. Sequenced input: peripheral blood. Here the CDR3 reads CASSLSPLFNGQPQHF. CDR3 nucleotide sequence: TGTGCCAGCAGTTTATCCCCTTTATTTAACGGTCAGCCCCAGCATTTT.